A single sample is the source of the 15 T cell receptor beta chains below, sequenced in a study of regulatory T cells in long-lasting Graves disease (dated by TCRdb to about 2021). This specimen's time point label, interpreted: newly diagnosed GD, antithyroid drugs for less than 3 months. RNA was extracted from PBMCs in TRIzol for both TCR sequencing and RNA sequencing. Library generation was performed with multiplex PCR. These reads were obtained on an Illumina HiSeq 4000. CDR3 regions were amplified by Arm-PCR with iRepertoire HTBI primers to construct TCR beta libraries. The raw public reads went through TCRdb reprocessing: fastp at Q25, MiXCR clone calling, in-frame beta chains kept. Duplicate CDR3 protein sequences are folded into a single record with the most common DNA and genes. Across this sample there are 200,000 to 250,000 distinct CDR3 sequences, with approximately 20% seen only once. Roughly a fifth of the sample is held by the ten biggest clonotypes.

Specimen: peripheral blood mononuclear cells (PBMCs), collected at new diagnosis, from a patient treated with antithyroid drugs. The receptors originated from a female donor with Graves disease.

This clonotype was recorded at least ten times. This chain joins TRBV7-9 and TRBJ2-7, with D maybe TRBD1 (6 bases). Per the germline V gene, CDR1 is SEHNR and CDR2 is FQNEAQ (reference sequence). This CDR3 has 15 amino acids. V was trimmed by 0 bases and J by 6 bases, leaving 15 bases between them. CDR3 region: CASSLAGAGDGEQYF. The DNA of the CDR3 is TGTGCCAGCAGCTTAGCGGGGGCAGGAGACGGCGAGCAGTACTTC.

This clonotype was detected ten times or more. The rearrangement uses TRBV11-2 and TRBJ2-7, with 10 bases that match TRBD2. Germline loops: CDR1 SGHAT, CDR2 FQNNGV. V shed 2 bases, J shed 5 bases, and the junction held 3 bases outside the gene matches. The CDR3 runs to 14 residues. In nucleotides, the CDR3 is TGTGCCAGCAGCTTAATGCTAGCGGGAGACGAGCAGTACTTC. Amino acids: CASSLMLAGDEQYF.

In this sample, this clonotype turned up many times. V gene TRBV3-1 combines with J gene TRBJ2-1; TRBD2 agrees at 9 bases. V trimming: 8 bases; J trimming: 6 bases; junction bases outside the gene matches: 8. Germline lookup yields CDR1 LGHDT and CDR2 YNNKEL (reference sequence). The CDR3 covers 14 residues. The CDR3 protein is CASSREGLVNEQFF. Written as DNA, the CDR3 is TGTGCCAGCTCGCGGGAGGGCCTGGTCAATGAGCAGTTCTTC.

This clonotype was observed a single time. V is TRBV20-1 and J is TRBJ2-1; 15 nucleotides match TRBD2. The V gene's germline CDR1 is DFQATT and CDR2 SNEGSKA (reference sequence). The CDR3 contains 15 residues. Trimming took 6 bases from V and 5 from J; bases not matched to a gene: 5. The CDR3 DNA sequence: TGCAGTGCCGGACTAGCGGGAGGGCCCGACAATGAGCAGTTCTTC. This translates into CSAGLAGGPDNEQFF.

This clonotype was seen many times. The rearrangement links TRBV7-2 to TRBJ2-1, with a possible D match to TRBD1 (5 bases). V lost 1 base and J 5 bases, leaving 9 bases between the germline ends. Germline assignment: CDR1 SGHTA and CDR2 FQGNSA. The CDR3 is made up of 14 amino acids. DNA of the CDR3: TGTGCCAGCAGCTTAGTTGTACAGGACAATGAGCAGTTCTTC. It yields the protein CASSLVVQDNEQFF.

At least ten counts were recorded for this clonotype. The chain couples TRBV12-3 or TRBV12-4 to TRBJ2-7, with D possibly matching TRBD2 (6 bases). CDR3 length: 14 amino acids. Trimming pared 3 bases from V and 2 bases from J, leaving 11 bases between. The CDR3 coding sequence is TGTGCCAGCAGTTTCGGGGGTTCCACCTACGAGCAGTACTTC. Translating gives CASSFGGSTYEQYF.

At least ten counts were recorded for this clonotype. CDR3 sequence: CASSEAAGTGFGEKLFF. CDR3 nucleotide sequence: TGTGCCAGCAGTGAAGCCGCCGGGACAGGGTTCGGTGAAAAACTGTTTTTT. The gene calls are TRBV6-1 and TRBJ1-4; 9 bases match TRBD1. Looked up from germline, CDR1 is MNHNS and CDR2 is SASEGT. The CDR3 loop spans 17 amino acids. After removal of 0 bases from V and 7 bases from J, the junction contained 9 bases not matched to a gene.

This clonotype was recorded many times. The V gene is TRBV5-8, the J gene TRBJ1-5, with 8 bases lining up with TRBD1. The V gene's germline CDR1 is SGHTS and CDR2 YDEGEE. Trimming at V came to 4 bases and at J to 7 bases, leaving 4 bases not matched to a gene. CDR3 length: 13 amino acids. CDR3: CASSTDRGQPQHF. The CDR3 DNA follows: TGTGCCAGCAGCACCGACAGGGGACAGCCCCAGCATTTT.

This rearrangement joins TRBV11-2 to TRBJ2-7; D not resolved. Germline V lookup: CDR1 SGHAT, CDR2 FQNNGV. The CDR3 is 13 residues long. V shed 0 bases and J shed 4 bases, with 7 bases lying between them. The CDR3 DNA follows: TGTGCCAGCAGCTTAGATATAGAATACGAGCAGTACTTC. It codes for CASSLDIEYEQYF.

There are many counts of this clonotype. V usage is TRBV7-2 and J usage is TRBJ2-1; D remains unclear. Germline CDR1 is SGHTA and CDR2 is FQGNSA. This CDR3 has 13 amino acids. V dropped 10 bases and J dropped 3 bases, with 13 bases sitting between them. The CDR3 DNA follows: TGTGCCATCTCACGAGGCAGCTACAATGAGCAGTTCTTC. Its translation is CAISRGSYNEQFF.

The V gene is TRBV12-3 or TRBV12-4, the J gene TRBJ2-5; D remains unclear. V lost 8 bases to trimming and J lost 2 bases, with 15 bases between them. CDR3 length equals 14 residues. CDR3 protein: CASGLGSRQETQYF. CDR3 DNA: TGTGCCAGCGGCCTAGGTAGCAGACAAGAGACCCAGTACTTC.

With regard to this clonotype: With a far larger clone one base away, a read error is the likely cause. The rearrangement links TRBV28 to TRBJ2-1; D possibly matches TRBD1 or TRBD2 (5 bases each). Deletions cut 6 bases from V and 10 bases from J, with 10 bases between. This CDR3 spans 11 amino acids. CDR1 is MDHEN and CDR2 is SYDVKM in the germline V gene. CDR3 DNA sequence: TGTGCCAGCAGAGCCAGGGACGAGCAGTTCTTC. Translation: CASRARDEQFF.

This clonotype came up many times. V gene TRBV24-1 combines with J gene TRBJ2-3, with D unclear. The germline V gene encodes CDR1 KGHDR and CDR2 SFDVKD. The CDR3 has 12 amino acids. Trimming took 9 bases from V and 7 from J, leaving 13 bases between them. The CDR3 region has the DNA TGTGCCACCCAGACGGTAGGATATACGCAGTATTTT. Translated, it gives CATQTVGYTQYF.

The chain combines TRBV5-6 with TRBJ2-1; TRBD1 aligns across 8 bases. With 4 bases clipped from V and 9 bases from J, the junction kept 6 bases outside the gene matches. This CDR3 is 13 amino acids long. Germline V gives CDR1 SGHDT, CDR2 YYEEEE. In DNA form, the CDR3 reads TGTGCCAGCAGCCCGACAGGGGTGAGTGAGCAGTTCTTC. It translates to CASSPTGVSEQFF. Full variable domain (missing parts from reference TRBV5-6 and TRBJ2-1): DAGVTQSPTHLIKTRGQQVTLRCSPKSGHDTVSWYQQALGQGPQFIFQYYEEEERQRGNFPDRFSGHQFPNYSSELNVNALLLGDSALYLCASSPTGVSEQFFGPGTRLTVL.

This clonotype was picked up a small number of times. DNA of the CDR3: TGTGCCAGCAGCGCAGCAGGGCTCTACGAGCAGTACTTC. It encodes CASSAAGLYEQYF. The J gene is TRBJ2-7, the V gene TRBV6-1, with D possibly matching TRBD1 (5 bases). The CDR3 totals 13 residues. Trimming left V 6 bases short and J 3 bases short, with 12 bases between. Germline V gene sequence: CDR1 MNHNS, CDR2 SASEGT.